This record concerns one TCR beta chain sequence. The V end lost 4 bases, the J end lost 0 bases, and 6 bases lay between the germline ends. CDR3 length equals 13 residues. Per germline, CDR1 MNHEY and CDR2 SVGAGI. Treatment specified: over 15 received Ad26.COV2.S at low or high dose, single or two shots; about 5 received placebo; per-sample allocation not given. Day 63 after the first injection of vaccine or placebo was the sampling time. The data are from a study of Ad26.COV2.S vaccination and SARS-CoV-2 variants. Only in-frame clones appear in the TCRdb table, and some are missing; sequencing was by immunoSEQ multiplex PCR. Here the sample spans about 440,000 clones, 90% being singletons.

This receptor was identified in a person aged 18 to 65 who received the Ad26.COV2.S COVID-19 vaccine or a placebo. The chain couples TRBV6-5 to TRBJ2-5; D not resolved. The specimen comprised peripheral blood, sampled in a trial of Ad26.COV2.S vaccine versus placebo. In DNA form, the CDR3 reads TGTGCCAGCAGTTCATTGTACCAAGAGACCCAGTACTTC. This gives the protein CASSSLYQETQYF.